The clone carrying this T cell receptor beta chain appeared a few times. Its antigen is still unknown. This sample stems from a study of cytomegalovirus exposure and HLA in healthy donors. Broader study findings: Later findings reportedly placed an Asian-associated ancestry cluster below the approximately 670-donor mean for N-insertions. Researchers counted 164 TCR beta chains as cytomegalovirus-associated.

V shed 4 bases and J shed 8 bases, with 14 bases lying between them. Germline CDR1 and CDR2: MNHNY and SVGAGI (reference sequence). The CDR3 covers 14 residues. Primers for the PCR totalled 60 Vbeta and 13 Jbeta. In the authors' workflow: In a later analysis, the count reached 75 million to 90 million unique TCR beta chains, with roughly 12 million shared. Assay used: immunoSEQ multiplex PCR; TCRdb lists only in-frame clones, some missing. The V and J calls and clone size were taken over from that table, and D and trimming were inferred from the DNA. The data contain around 110,000 clones, about 62% of them singletons.

The gene calls are TRBV6-6 and TRBJ1-4, with D uncertain. The TCR originated in a woman in her thirties or forties in good health and CMV-seropositive. Sequencing input: PBMCs. CDR3 loop: CASSFPYRGEKLFF. CDR3 nucleotides: TGTGCCAGCAGTTTTCCTTATCGGGGAGAAAAACTGTTTTTT.